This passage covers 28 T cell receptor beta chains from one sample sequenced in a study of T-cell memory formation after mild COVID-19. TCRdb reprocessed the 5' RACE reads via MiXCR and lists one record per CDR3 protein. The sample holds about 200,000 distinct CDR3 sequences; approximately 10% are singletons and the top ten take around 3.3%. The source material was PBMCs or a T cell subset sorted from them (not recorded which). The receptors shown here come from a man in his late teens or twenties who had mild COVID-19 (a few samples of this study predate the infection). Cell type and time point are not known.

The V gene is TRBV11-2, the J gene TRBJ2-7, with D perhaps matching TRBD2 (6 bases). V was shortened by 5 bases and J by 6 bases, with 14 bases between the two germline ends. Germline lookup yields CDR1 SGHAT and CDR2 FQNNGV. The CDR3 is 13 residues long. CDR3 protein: CASSILRGGEQYF. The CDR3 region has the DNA TGTGCCAGCAGCATATTAAGGGGAGGCGAGCAGTACTTC. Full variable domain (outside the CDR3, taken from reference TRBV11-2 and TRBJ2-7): EAGVAQSPRYKIIEKRQSVAFWCNPISGHATLYWYQQILGQGPKLLIQFQNNGVVDDSQLPKDRFSAERLKGVDSTLKIQPAKLEDSAVYLCASSILRGGEQYFGPGTRLTVT.

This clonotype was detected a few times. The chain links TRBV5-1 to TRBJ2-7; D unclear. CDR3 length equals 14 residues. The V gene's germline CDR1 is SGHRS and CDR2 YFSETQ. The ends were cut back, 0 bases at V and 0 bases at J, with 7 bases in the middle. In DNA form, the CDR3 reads TGCGCCAGCAGCTTGGGGAGAACCTCCTACGAGCAGTACTTC. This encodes CASSLGRTSYEQYF.

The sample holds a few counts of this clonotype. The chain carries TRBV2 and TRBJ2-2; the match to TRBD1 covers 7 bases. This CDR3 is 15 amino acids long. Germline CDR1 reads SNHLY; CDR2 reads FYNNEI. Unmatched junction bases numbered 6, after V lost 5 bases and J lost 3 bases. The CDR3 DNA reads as TGTGCCAGCAGTCCTAGGACAGGCTACACCGGGGAGCTGTTTTTT. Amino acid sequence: CASSPRTGYTGELFF.

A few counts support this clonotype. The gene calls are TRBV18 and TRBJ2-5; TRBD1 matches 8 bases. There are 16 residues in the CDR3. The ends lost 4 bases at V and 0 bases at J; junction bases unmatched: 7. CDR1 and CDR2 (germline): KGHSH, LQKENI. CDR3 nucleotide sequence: TGTGCCAGCTCACTTCGGACAGGGCCGTACCAAGAGACCCAGTACTTC. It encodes CASSLRTGPYQETQYF. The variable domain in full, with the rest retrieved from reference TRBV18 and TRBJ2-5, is NAGVMQNPRHLVRRRGQEARLRCSPMKGHSHVYWYRQLPEEGLKFMVYLQKENIIDESGMPKERFSAEFPKEGPSILRIQQVVRGDSAAYFCASSLRTGPYQETQYFGPGTRLLVL.

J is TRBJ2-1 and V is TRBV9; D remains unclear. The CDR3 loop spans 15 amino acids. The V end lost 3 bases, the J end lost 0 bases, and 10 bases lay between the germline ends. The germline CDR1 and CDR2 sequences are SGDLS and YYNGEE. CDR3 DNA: TGTGCCAGCAGCGAAAAGGCAACCTCCTACAATGAGCAGTTCTTC. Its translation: CASSEKATSYNEQFF.

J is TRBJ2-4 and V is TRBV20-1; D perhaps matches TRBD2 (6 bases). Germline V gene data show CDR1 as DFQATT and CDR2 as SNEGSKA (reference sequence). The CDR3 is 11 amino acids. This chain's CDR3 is CGGLSQNIQYF. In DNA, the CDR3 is TGCGGGGGGTTGTCCCAAAACATTCAGTACTTC.

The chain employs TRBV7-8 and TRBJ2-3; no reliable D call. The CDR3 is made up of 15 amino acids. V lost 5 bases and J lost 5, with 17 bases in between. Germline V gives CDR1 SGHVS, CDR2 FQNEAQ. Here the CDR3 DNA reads TGTGCCAGCAGCCCCCTCGGCCTAGTCAGAGATACGCAGTATTTT. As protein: CASSPLGLVRDTQYF.

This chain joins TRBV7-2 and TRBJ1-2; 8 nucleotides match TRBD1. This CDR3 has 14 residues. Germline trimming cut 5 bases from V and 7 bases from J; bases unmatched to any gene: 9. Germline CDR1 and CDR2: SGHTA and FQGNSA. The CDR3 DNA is TGTGCCAGCAGCCCCATGGACAGGGCCTTTGGCTACACCTTC. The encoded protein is CASSPMDRAFGYTF. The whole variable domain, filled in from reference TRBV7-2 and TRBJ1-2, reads GAGVSQSPSNKVTEKGKDVELRCDPISGHTALYWYRQSLGQGLEFLIYFQGNSAPDKSGLPSDRFSAERTGGSVSTLTIQRTQQEDSAVYLCASSPMDRAFGYTFGSGTRLTVV.

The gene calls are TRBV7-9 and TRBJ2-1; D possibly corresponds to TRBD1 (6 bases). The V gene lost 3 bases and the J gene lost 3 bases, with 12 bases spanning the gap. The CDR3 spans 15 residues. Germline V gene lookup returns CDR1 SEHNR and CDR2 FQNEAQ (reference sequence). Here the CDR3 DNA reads TGTGCCAGCAGCTTGGGGGCGGCAGGCTACAATGAGCAGTTCTTC. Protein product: CASSLGAAGYNEQFF.

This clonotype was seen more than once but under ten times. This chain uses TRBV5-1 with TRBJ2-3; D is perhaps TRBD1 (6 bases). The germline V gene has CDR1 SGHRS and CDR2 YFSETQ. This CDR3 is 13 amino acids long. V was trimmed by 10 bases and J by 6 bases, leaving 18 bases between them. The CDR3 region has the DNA TGCGCCTCAAACCGGGACCAGGGGGATACGCAGTATTTT. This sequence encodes CASNRDQGDTQYF.

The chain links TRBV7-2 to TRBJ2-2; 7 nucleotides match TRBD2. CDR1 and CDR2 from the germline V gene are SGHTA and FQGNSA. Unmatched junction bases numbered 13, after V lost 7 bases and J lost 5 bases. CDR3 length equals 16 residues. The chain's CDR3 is CASTPPGDYVTGELFF. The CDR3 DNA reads TGTGCCAGCACCCCGCCGGGGGACTACGTAACCGGGGAGCTGTTTTTT.

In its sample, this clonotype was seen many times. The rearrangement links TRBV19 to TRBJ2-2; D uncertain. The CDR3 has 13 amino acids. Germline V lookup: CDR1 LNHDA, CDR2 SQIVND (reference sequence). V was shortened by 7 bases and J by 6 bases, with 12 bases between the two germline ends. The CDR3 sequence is CASTVIGSGELFF. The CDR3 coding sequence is TGTGCCAGTACGGTCATCGGGTCCGGGGAGCTGTTTTTT. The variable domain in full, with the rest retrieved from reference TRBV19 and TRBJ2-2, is DGGITQSPKYLFRKEGQNVTLSCEQNLNHDAMYWYRQDPGQGLRLIYYSQIVNDFQKGDIAEGYSVSREKKESFPLTVTSAQKNPTAFYLCASTVIGSGELFFGEGSRLTVL.

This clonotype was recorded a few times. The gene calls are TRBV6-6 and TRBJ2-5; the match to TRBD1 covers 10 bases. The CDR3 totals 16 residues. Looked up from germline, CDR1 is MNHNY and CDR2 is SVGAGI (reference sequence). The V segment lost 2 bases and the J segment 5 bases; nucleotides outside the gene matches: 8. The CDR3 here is CASSYGDRGPGETQYF. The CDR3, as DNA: TGTGCCAGCAGTTACGGGGACAGGGGCCCTGGGGAGACCCAGTACTTC.

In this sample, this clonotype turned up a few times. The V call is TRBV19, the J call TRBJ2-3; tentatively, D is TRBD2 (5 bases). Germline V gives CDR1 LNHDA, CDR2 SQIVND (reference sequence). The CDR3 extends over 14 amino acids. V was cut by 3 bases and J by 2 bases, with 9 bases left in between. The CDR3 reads CASSMRAITDTQYF. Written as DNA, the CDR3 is TGTGCCAGTAGTATGCGGGCAATCACAGATACGCAGTATTTT.

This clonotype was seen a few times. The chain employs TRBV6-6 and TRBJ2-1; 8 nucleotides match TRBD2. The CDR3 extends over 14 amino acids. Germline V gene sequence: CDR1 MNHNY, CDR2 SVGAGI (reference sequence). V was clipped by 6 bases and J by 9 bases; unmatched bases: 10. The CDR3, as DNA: TGTGCCAGCAGGGATACGGGGGGGCCGGGTGAGCAGTTCTTC. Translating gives CASRDTGGPGEQFF.

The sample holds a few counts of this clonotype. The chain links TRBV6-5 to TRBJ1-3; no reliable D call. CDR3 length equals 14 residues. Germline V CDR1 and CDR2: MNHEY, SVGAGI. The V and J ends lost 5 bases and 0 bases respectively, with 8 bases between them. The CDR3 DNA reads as TGTGCCAGCAGTGCGATTCTCTCTGGAAACACCATATATTTT. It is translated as CASSAILSGNTIYF.

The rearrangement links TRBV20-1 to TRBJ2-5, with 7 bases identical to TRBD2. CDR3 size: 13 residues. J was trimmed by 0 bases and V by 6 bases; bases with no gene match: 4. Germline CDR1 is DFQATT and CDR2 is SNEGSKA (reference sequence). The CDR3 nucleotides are TGCAGTGCCACAGCGGGGAACCAAGAGACCCAGTACTTC. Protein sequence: CSATAGNQETQYF.

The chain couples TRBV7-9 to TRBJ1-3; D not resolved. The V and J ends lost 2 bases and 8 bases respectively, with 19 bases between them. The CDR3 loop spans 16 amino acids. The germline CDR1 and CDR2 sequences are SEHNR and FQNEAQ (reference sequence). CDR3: CASSLKVPTRTDTIYF. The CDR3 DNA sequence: TGTGCCAGCAGCTTAAAAGTCCCCACCCGGACGGACACCATATATTTT.

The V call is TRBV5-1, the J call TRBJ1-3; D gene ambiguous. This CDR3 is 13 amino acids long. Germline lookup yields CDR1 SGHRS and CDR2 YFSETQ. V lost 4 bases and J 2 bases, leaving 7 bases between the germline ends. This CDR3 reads CASSPSPGNTIYF. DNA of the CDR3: TGCGCCAGCAGCCCGTCTCCTGGAAACACCATATATTTT.

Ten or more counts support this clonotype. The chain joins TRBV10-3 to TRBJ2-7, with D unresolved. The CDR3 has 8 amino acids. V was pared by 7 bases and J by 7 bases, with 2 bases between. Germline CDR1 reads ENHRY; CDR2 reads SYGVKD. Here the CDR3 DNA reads TGTGCCATCATAGAGCAGTACTTC. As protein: CAIIEQYF.

In nucleotides, the CDR3 is TGTGCCAGCAGCTTTGTGGCAGATACGCAGTATTTT. This gives the protein CASSFVADTQYF. This chain joins TRBV7-2 and TRBJ2-3, with D uncertain. The CDR3 is 12 residues long. Germline lookup yields CDR1 SGHTA and CDR2 FQGNSA. The V end was cut by 3 bases, the J end by 4 bases, with 5 bases between.

Here the CDR3 reads CASSLAFREGGELFF. CDR3 nucleotide sequence: TGCGCCAGCAGCTTGGCCTTCAGGGAGGGCGGGGAGCTGTTTTTT. V usage is TRBV5-1 and J usage is TRBJ2-2; 7 nucleotides match TRBD2. Germline V gives CDR1 SGHRS, CDR2 YFSETQ. The CDR3 has 15 residues. V was clipped by 0 bases and J by 7 bases; unmatched bases: 6.

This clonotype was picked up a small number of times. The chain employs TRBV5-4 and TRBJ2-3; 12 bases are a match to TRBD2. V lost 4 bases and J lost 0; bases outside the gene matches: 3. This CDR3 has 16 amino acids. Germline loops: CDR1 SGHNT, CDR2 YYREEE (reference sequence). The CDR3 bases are TGTGCCAGCAGCGCTGGACTAGCGGGGAGCACAGATACGCAGTATTTT. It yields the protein CASSAGLAGSTDTQYF.

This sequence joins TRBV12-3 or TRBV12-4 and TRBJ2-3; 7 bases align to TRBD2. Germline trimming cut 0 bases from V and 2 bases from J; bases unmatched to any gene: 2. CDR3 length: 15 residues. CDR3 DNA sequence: TGTGCCAGCAGTTTAGCGGGGGGGGTCACAGATACGCAGTATTTT. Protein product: CASSLAGGVTDTQYF.

This CDR3 is CASSRGATGGYTF. CDR3 sequence (DNA): TGTGCCAGCAGTCGGGGAGCCACCGGAGGCTACACCTTC. This chain links TRBV12-3 or TRBV12-4 with TRBJ1-2; D gene uncertain. V was cut by 5 bases and J by 8 bases, with 15 bases left in between. This CDR3 region has 13 residues.

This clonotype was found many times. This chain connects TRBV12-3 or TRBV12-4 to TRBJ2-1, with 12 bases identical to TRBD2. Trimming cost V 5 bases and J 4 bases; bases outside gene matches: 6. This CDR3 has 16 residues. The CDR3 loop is CASSLRLAGDYNEQFF. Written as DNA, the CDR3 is TGTGCCAGCAGTCTTAGACTAGCGGGGGATTACAATGAGCAGTTCTTC.

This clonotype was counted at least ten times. In nucleotides, the CDR3 is TGTGCCAGCAGCTTAGTGGGGGCCTACGAGCAGTACTTC. As protein: CASSLVGAYEQYF. The rearrangement joins TRBV7-2 to TRBJ2-7; D may correspond to TRBD1 or TRBD2 (5 bases each). V dropped 1 base and J dropped 2 bases, with 6 bases sitting between them. The CDR3 totals 13 residues. The V gene's germline CDR1 is SGHTA and CDR2 FQGNSA.

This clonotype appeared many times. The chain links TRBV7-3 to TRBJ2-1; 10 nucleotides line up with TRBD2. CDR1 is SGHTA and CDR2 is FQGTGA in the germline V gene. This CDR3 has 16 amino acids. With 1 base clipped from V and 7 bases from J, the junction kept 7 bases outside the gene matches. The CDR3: CASSLRSGGAGNEQFF. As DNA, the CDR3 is TGTGCCAGCAGCTTAAGAAGCGGGGGGGCCGGGAATGAGCAGTTCTTC.